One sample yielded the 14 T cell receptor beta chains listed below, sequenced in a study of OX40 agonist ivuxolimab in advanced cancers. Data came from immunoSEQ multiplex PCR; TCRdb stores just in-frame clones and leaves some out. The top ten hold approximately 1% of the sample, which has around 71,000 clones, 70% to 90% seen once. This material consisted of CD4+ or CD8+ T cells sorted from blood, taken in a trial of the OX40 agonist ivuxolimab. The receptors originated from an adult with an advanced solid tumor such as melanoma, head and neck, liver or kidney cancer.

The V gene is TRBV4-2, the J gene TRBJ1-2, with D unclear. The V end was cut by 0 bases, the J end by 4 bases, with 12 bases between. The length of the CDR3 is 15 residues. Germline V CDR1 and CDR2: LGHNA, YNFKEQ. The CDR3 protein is CASSQEGNTFYGYTF. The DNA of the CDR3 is TGTGCCAGCAGCCAAGAAGGTAACACATTCTATGGCTACACCTTC.

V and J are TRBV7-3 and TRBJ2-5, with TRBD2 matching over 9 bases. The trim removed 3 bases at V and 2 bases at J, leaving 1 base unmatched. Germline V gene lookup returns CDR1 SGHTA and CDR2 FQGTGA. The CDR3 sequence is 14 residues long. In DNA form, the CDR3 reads TGTGCCAGCAGCTTGAGCGGGGGGCAAGAGACCCAGTACTTC. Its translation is CASSLSGGQETQYF. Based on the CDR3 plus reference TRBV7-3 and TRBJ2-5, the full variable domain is GAGVSQTPSNKVTEKGKYVELRCDPISGHTALYWYRQSLGQGPEFLIYFQGTGAADDSGLPNDRFFAVRPEGSVSTLKIQRTERGDSAVYLCASSLSGGQETQYFGPGTRLLVL.

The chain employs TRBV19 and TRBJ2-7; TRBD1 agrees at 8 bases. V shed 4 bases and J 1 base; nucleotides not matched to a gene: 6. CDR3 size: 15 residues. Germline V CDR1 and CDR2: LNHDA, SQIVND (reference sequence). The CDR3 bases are TGTGCCAGTAGTAACTCCGGGACAGGTTCCTACGAGCAGTACTTC. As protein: CASSNSGTGSYEQYF.

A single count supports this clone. The CDR3 region is CASSLLQGDANSDTQYF. DNA of the CDR3: TGTGCCAGCTCACTACTACAGGGGGACGCAAATTCAGATACGCAGTATTTT. The chain combines TRBV18 with TRBJ2-3; 8 nucleotides align to TRBD1. J was trimmed by 4 bases and V by 4 bases; bases with no gene match: 13. Germline lookup yields CDR1 KGHSH and CDR2 LQKENI. The CDR3 covers 17 residues.

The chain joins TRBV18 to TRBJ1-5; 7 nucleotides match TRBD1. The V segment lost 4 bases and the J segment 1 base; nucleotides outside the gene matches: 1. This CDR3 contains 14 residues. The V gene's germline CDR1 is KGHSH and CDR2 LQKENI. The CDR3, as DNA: TGTGCCAGCTCACAGGGGGCGAGCAATCAGCCCCAGCATTTT. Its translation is CASSQGASNQPQHF.

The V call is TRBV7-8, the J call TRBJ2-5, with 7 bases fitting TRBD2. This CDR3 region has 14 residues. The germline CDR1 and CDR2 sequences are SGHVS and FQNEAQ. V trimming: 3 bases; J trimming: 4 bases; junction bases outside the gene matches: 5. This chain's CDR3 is CASSLGGRGETQYF. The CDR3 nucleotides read TGTGCCAGCAGCTTGGGCGGGAGAGGAGAGACCCAGTACTTC.

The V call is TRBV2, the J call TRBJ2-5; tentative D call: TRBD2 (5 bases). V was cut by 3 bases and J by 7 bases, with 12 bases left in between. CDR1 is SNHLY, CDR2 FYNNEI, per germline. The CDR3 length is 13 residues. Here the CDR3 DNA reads TGTGCCAGCAGTGAGACTAAGATGGGGACCCAGTACTTC. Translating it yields CASSETKMGTQYF. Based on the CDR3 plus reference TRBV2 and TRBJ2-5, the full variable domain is EPEVTQTPSHQVTQMGQEVILRCVPISNHLYFYWYRQILGQKVEFLVSFYNNEISEKSEIFDDQFSVERPDGSNFTLKIRSTKLEDSAMYFCASSETKMGTQYFGPGTRLLVL.

The CDR3 DNA follows: TGTGCCAGCAGCTTAGTTGTGAGAACTGGGGCCAACGTCCTGACTTTC. Translation: CASSLVVRTGANVLTF. The J gene is TRBJ2-6, the V gene TRBV11-2, with D hard to call. This CDR3 is 16 amino acids long. The V end was cut by 1 base, the J end by 2 bases, with 9 bases between. Germline assignment: CDR1 SGHAT and CDR2 FQNNGV.

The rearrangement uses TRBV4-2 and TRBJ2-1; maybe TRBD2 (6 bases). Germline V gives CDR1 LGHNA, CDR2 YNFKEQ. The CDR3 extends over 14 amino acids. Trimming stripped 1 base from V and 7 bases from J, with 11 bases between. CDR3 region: CASSQAGRMNEQFF. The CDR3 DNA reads TGTGCCAGCAGCCAAGCTGGGAGGATGAATGAGCAGTTCTTC.

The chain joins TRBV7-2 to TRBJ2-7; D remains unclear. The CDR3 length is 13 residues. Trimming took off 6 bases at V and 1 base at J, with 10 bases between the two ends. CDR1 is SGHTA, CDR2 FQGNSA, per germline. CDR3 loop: CASRPGPSYEQYF. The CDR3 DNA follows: TGTGCCAGCAGGCCCGGGCCTTCCTACGAGCAGTACTTC.

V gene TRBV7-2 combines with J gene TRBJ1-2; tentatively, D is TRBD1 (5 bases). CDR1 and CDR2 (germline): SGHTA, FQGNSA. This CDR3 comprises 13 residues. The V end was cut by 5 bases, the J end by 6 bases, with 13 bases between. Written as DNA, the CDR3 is TGTGCCAGCAGCCCCCAGGGCAGCGATGGCTACACCTTC. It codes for CASSPQGSDGYTF.

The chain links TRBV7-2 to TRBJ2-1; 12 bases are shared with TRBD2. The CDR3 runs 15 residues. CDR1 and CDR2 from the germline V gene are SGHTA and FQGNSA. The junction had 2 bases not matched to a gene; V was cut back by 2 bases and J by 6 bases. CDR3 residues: CASSLLAGGLNEQFF. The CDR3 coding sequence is TGTGCCAGCAGCTTACTAGCGGGAGGGCTCAATGAGCAGTTCTTC.

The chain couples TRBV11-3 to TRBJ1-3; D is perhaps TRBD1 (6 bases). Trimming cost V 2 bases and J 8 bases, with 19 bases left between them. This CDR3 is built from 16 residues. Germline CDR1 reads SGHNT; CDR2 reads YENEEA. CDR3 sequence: CASSLLLGRGGHTIYF. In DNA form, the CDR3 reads TGTGCCAGCAGCTTACTCCTGGGCAGGGGAGGTCACACCATATATTTT.

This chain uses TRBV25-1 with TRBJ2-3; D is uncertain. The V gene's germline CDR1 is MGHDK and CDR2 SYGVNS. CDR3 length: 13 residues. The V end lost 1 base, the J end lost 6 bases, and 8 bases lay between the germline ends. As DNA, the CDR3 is TGTGCCAGCAGTGAATTCTCCCCGGATACGCAGTATTTT. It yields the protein CASSEFSPDTQYF.